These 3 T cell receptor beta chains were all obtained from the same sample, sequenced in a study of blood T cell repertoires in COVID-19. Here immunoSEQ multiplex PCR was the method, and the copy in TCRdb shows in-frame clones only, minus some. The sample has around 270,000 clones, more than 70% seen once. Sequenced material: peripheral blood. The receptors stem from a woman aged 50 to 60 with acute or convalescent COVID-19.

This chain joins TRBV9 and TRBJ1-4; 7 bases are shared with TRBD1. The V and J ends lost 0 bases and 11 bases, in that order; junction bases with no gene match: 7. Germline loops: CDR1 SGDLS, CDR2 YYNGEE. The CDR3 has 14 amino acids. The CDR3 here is CASSVETGAGKLFF. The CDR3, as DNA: TGTGCCAGCAGCGTAGAAACAGGGGCGGGGAAACTGTTTTTT.

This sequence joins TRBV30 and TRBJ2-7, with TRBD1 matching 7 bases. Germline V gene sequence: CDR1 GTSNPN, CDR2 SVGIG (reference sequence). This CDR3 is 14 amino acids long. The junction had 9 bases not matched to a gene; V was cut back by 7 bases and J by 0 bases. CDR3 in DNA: TGTGCCTCCTCCGACAGGGTCCTCTCCTACGAGCAGTACTTC. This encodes CASSDRVLSYEQYF.

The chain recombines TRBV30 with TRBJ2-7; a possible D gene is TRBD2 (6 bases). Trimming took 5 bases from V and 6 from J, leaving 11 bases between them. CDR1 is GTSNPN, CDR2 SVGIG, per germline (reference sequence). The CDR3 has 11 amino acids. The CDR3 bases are TGTGCCTGGGGATGGGGAGGCGAGCAGTACTTC. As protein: CAWGWGGEQYF.